This passage covers 27 T cell receptor beta chains from one sample sequenced in a study of breast tumors, draining lymph nodes, adjacent tissues. TCRdb fed the multiplex PCR reads into MiXCR, producing one record per CDR3 protein. This table has 250,000 or so distinct CDR3 sequences, about 33% appearing once. The lymph nodes were axillary draining lymph nodes from breast cancer patients. Specimen: axillary lymph node tissue. All receptors derive from a female donor with breast cancer. Some clones in this sample may be carry-over from other donors' samples.

Worth noting for this clonotype: Without the conserved terminal phenylalanine or tryptophan, this CDR3 likely stems from a read error. CDR3 DNA sequence: TGTGCCAGCAGCTCCGGGACGGTGAATGAAAAACTGTTTCTT. Amino acid sequence: CASSSGTVNEKLFL. V is TRBV7-2 and J is TRBJ1-4, with D possibly TRBD1 on 5 matching bases. The CDR3 contains 14 residues. Germline CDR1 reads SGHTA; CDR2 reads FQGNSA. V was pared by 4 bases and J by 5 bases, with 11 bases between.

Many counts were recorded for this clonotype. V is TRBV10-1 and J is TRBJ2-7, with a possible D match to TRBD1 (6 bases). Germline V gene data show CDR1 as WNHNN and CDR2 as SYGVQD (reference sequence). V shed 0 bases and J shed 3 bases, with 6 bases lying between them. This CDR3 spans 13 amino acids. The CDR3, as DNA: TGCGCCAGCAGTGAGTCAGGGGGCTACGAGCAGTACTTC. Protein: CASSESGGYEQYF.

This clonotype was seen ten or more times. The chain links TRBV29-1 to TRBJ2-1, with 7 bases matching TRBD2. With V trimmed by 5 bases and J by 9 bases, 16 bases remained unmatched. Germline CDR1 and CDR2: SQVTM and ANQGSEA. This CDR3 is 15 amino acids long. CDR3 coding DNA: TGCAGCGTTTACTGGACTGGCGGGAGAATATCTGAGCAGTTCTTC. Translated: CSVYWTGGRISEQFF.

The sample holds many counts of this clonotype. The V gene is TRBV6-6, the J gene TRBJ2-3; perhaps TRBD2 as D (5 bases). CDR3 length: 15 amino acids. CDR1 is MNHNY, CDR2 SVGAGI, per germline (reference sequence). The V gene lost 0 bases and the J gene lost 3 bases, with 10 bases spanning the gap. DNA for the CDR3: TGTGCCAGCAGTTACTCGATCGGGGAGACAGATACGCAGTATTTT. Its translation: CASSYSIGETDTQYF.

In this sample, this clonotype turned up many times. The chain links TRBV7-2 to TRBJ1-3, with unresolved D. Germline values: CDR1 SGHTA, CDR2 FQGNSA. V was pared by 3 bases and J by 0 bases, with 12 bases between. CDR3 length: 16 residues. CDR3 amino acids: CASSFRSHRSGNTIYF. CDR3 DNA: TGTGCCAGCAGCTTCCGATCACACCGCTCTGGAAACACCATATATTTT.

By share, this clonotype counts as medium-sized (0.01 to 0.1%). This chain connects TRBV29-1 to TRBJ2-2; TRBD2 agrees at 9 bases. Germline CDR1 SQVTM, CDR2 ANQGSEA. With V trimmed by 5 bases and J by 0 bases, 7 bases remained unmatched. This CDR3 region has 16 residues. The CDR3 loop reads CSVLRLAGPNTGELFF. CDR3 in DNA: TGCAGCGTTTTGCGCCTAGCGGGACCGAACACCGGGGAGCTGTTTTTT.

This clonotype was picked up many times. The genes are TRBV4-2 and TRBJ2-3; 15 positions match TRBD2. The CDR3 contains 20 residues. Germline V gene data show CDR1 as LGHNA and CDR2 as YNFKEQ. The V segment lost 0 bases and the J segment 1 base; nucleotides outside the gene matches: 8. CDR3 region: CASSQDRTSGRAARTDTQYF. The DNA for the CDR3 is TGTGCCAGCAGCCAAGATAGGACTAGCGGGAGGGCTGCCCGCACAGATACGCAGTATTTT.

This clonotype was seen ten or more times. The chain uses TRBV6-1 and TRBJ2-3, with 10 bases matching TRBD2. CDR3 length equals 15 residues. With 8 bases clipped from V and 4 bases from J, the junction kept 9 bases outside the gene matches. CDR1 MNHNS and CDR2 SASEGT come from the germline V gene. As DNA, the CDR3 is TGTGCCAGCGGGGCGCTAGCGGGAGTTGCAGATACGCAGTATTTT. Translated, it gives CASGALAGVADTQYF.

V gene TRBV10-3 combines with J gene TRBJ2-7, with 14 bases identical to TRBD2. There are 19 residues in the CDR3. V lost 6 bases to trimming and J lost 2 bases; unmatched junction nucleotides: 15. Germline CDR1 reads ENHRY; CDR2 reads SYGVKD. In DNA, the CDR3 is TGTGCCATCAGCCAACCCGGGACTAGCGGGAGCCGCAAGCCCTACGAGCAGTACTTC. Translation gives CAISQPGTSGSRKPYEQYF.

The rearrangement joins TRBV11-3 to TRBJ1-3; D perhaps matches TRBD1 (6 bases). V lost 6 bases to trimming and J lost 0 bases, with 12 bases between them. CDR1 and CDR2 from the germline V gene are SGHNT and YENEEA. The CDR3 contains 15 residues. CDR3 DNA: TGTGCCAGCAGTCAACCAGGGGCCTCTGGAAACACCATATATTTT. It specifies CASSQPGASGNTIYF.

Only a few counts were recorded for this clonotype. V usage is TRBV28 and J usage is TRBJ1-4; tentative D call: TRBD1 (5 bases). The CDR3 runs 15 residues. Trimming cost V 2 bases and J 8 bases, with 15 bases left between them. Looked up from germline, CDR1 is MDHEN and CDR2 is SYDVKM. The DNA for the CDR3 is TGTGCCAGCAGTTTACTTTCTGGGTCAGGGGAAAAACTGTTTTTT. It encodes CASSLLSGSGEKLFF.

This clonotype was picked up many times. The genes are TRBV12-3 or TRBV12-4 and TRBJ2-1, with D tentatively TRBD2 (6 bases). V was clipped by 3 bases and J by 6 bases, with 15 bases between them. CDR3 length: 15 residues. The chain's CDR3 is CASSFGAAGLNEQFF. CDR3 sequence (DNA): TGTGCCAGCAGTTTCGGAGCGGCGGGACTCAATGAGCAGTTCTTC.

Regarding this clonotype: A much larger clone differs from this one at a single base, so this may be a read error. V gene TRBV20-1 combines with J gene TRBJ2-1; TRBD1 matches 7 bases. V trimming: 1 base; J trimming: 8 bases; junction bases outside the gene matches: 11. Germline CDR1 DFQATT, CDR2 SNEGSKA (reference sequence). The CDR3 spans 15 residues. CDR3 loop: CSARVSVTGPDEQFF. CDR3 bases: TGCAGTGCTAGAGTGTCGGTGACAGGGCCCGATGAGCAGTTCTTC.

In this sample, this clonotype turned up many times. The rearrangement links TRBV7-2 to TRBJ2-1; 12 bases are shared with TRBD2. Germline lookup yields CDR1 SGHTA and CDR2 FQGNSA. The CDR3 has 18 residues. The J segment lost 2 bases and the V segment lost 4 bases, leaving 9 bases of the junction unmatched. CDR3 loop: CASSSRLAGAGAYNEQFF. The CDR3 coding sequence is TGTGCCAGCAGCTCGCGACTAGCGGGAGCGGGGGCCTACAATGAGCAGTTCTTC.

This clonotype was seen repeatedly, ten times or more. The rearrangement joins TRBV24-1 to TRBJ1-2; TRBD1 aligns across 8 bases. The CDR3 contains 14 residues. V lost 4 bases to trimming and J lost 4 bases; unmatched junction nucleotides: 4. CDR1 is KGHDR, CDR2 SFDVKD, per germline. CDR3 DNA: TGTGCCACCAGTGACTACGGACAGGGCTATGGCTACACCTTC. This sequence encodes CATSDYGQGYGYTF.

This clonotype was observed many times. This chain connects TRBV15 to TRBJ2-5; D is ambiguous. From germline, CDR1 is LNHNV and CDR2 YYDKDF (reference sequence). There are 12 residues in the CDR3. V was trimmed by 1 base and J by 5 bases, leaving 5 bases between them. This CDR3 reads CATSRGRETQYF. The CDR3 nucleotides are TGTGCCACCAGCAGAGGGCGGGAGACCCAGTACTTC. The whole variable domain, filled in from reference TRBV15 and TRBJ2-5, reads DAMVIQNPRYQVTQFGKPVTLSCSQTLNHNVMYWYQQKSSQAPKLLFHYYDKDFNNEADTPDNFQSRRPNTSFCFLDIRSPGLGDTAMYLCATSRGRETQYFGPGTRLLVL.

This clonotype was detected many times. The chain couples TRBV9 to TRBJ1-6; D unresolved. Germline V gene lookup returns CDR1 SGDLS and CDR2 YYNGEE. There are 15 residues in the CDR3. Trimming removed 3 bases at V and 7 bases at J, with 14 bases between. In DNA, the CDR3 is TGTGCCAGCAGCGCCTCGAGTTCGGGGAATTCACCCCTCCACTTT. Translation gives CASSASSSGNSPLHF.

With respect to this clonotype: Because the CDR3's place on the DNA is in doubt, the DNA is left out and the CDR3 is given as listed by TCRdb. The chain is built from TRBV5-1 and TRBJ2-3; the table gives TRBD2 as D, unverified against the DNA. Looked up from germline, CDR1 is SGHRS and CDR2 is YFSETQ. Inclusive of both ends, the CDR3 amounts to 20 amino acids. The CDR3: CDSSFYICSARDSGRATQYF.

V usage is TRBV30 and J usage is TRBJ1-5; no definite D call. The ends were cut back, 3 bases at V and 9 bases at J, with 12 bases in the middle. Per germline, CDR1 GTSNPN and CDR2 SVGIG (reference sequence). CDR3 length: 12 amino acids. Written as DNA, the CDR3 is TGTGCCTGGAGGGGAGCGGGAGGGCCCCAGCATTTT. Translation: CAWRGAGGPQHF.

As concerns this clonotype: A read error may explain this, as a much larger clone is one base away. The V call is TRBV20-1, the J call TRBJ2-7, with TRBD2 identical over 7 bases. The CDR3 consists of 13 residues. Per the germline V gene, CDR1 is DFQATT and CDR2 is SNEGSKA (reference sequence). The CDR3 DNA is TGCAGTGCTGGGGACTATTTACTCTACGATCAGTACTTC. Translation: CSAGDYLLYDQYF.

This clonotype showed up just a few times. The chain carries TRBV7-6 and TRBJ1-1, with D possibly TRBD1 on 6 matching bases. The V gene's germline CDR1 is SGHVS and CDR2 FNYEAQ. The CDR3 is 14 residues long. The ends were cut back, 5 bases at V and 6 bases at J, with 16 bases in the middle. The CDR3 bases are TGTGCCAGCAGCCTCCTGTCAGGGGCACCTGAAGCTTTCTTT. Protein sequence: CASSLLSGAPEAFF.

This rearrangement joins TRBV6-1 to TRBJ2-7; maybe TRBD1 (5 bases). V was cut by 1 base and J by 3 bases, with 13 bases left in between. Germline values: CDR1 MNHNS, CDR2 SASEGT. This CDR3 spans 15 amino acids. As DNA, the CDR3 is TGTGCCAGCAGTGAAGTACAGGTAGCTCACTACGAGCAGTACTTC. This translates into CASSEVQVAHYEQYF.

This clonotype was found many times. The chain uses TRBV4-1 and TRBJ2-5; 7 nucleotides align to TRBD1. With V trimmed by 4 bases and J by 4 bases, 12 bases remained unmatched. This CDR3 has 16 amino acids. Germline CDR1 is MGHRA and CDR2 is YSYEKL. This CDR3 reads CASSRYTGEQGETQYF. CDR3 nucleotides: TGCGCCAGCAGCCGTTACACAGGGGAGCAAGGAGAGACCCAGTACTTC.

This clonotype was detected a few times. The J gene is TRBJ1-5, the V gene TRBV6-1; no clear D gene. There are 20 residues in the CDR3. The germline CDR1 and CDR2 sequences are MNHNS and SASEGT. Trimming removed 1 base at V and 0 bases at J, with 22 bases between. CDR3 nucleotides: TGTGCCAGCAGTGAAGTTGGGCCTTCCCGTCGATATTCTAGCAATCAGCCCCAGCATTTT. Translating gives CASSEVGPSRRYSSNQPQHF.

Notes on this clonotype: A much larger clone sits a single nucleotide away, making a read error possible. V and J are TRBV20-1 and TRBJ2-1, with D hard to call. The CDR3 is 14 amino acids. Germline values: CDR1 DFQATT, CDR2 SNEGSKA (reference sequence). Written as DNA, the CDR3 is TGCAGTGCCCCCGTGGAAGGCTCCTACACTGAGCAGTTCTTC. Its translation: CSAPVEGSYTEQFF.

This clonotype was seen at least ten times. The chain's CDR3 is CASSWDSLADTQYF. CDR3 nucleotide sequence: TGCGCCAGCAGTTGGGACTCCTTGGCAGATACGCAGTATTTT. The V gene is TRBV10-1, the J gene TRBJ2-3; D perhaps matches TRBD2 (6 bases). The CDR3 contains 14 residues. Germline CDR1 reads WNHNN; CDR2 reads SYGVQD (reference sequence). V dropped 5 bases and J dropped 4 bases, with 13 bases sitting between them.

This clonotype showed up many times. This could be a read error, since a much larger clone is one nucleotide away. The chain couples TRBV7-7 to TRBJ1-6; 9 nucleotides agree with TRBD1. CDR1 and CDR2 from the germline V gene are SSHAT and FNYEAQ (reference sequence). The CDR3 loop spans 16 amino acids. The CDR3 spells CASSLAGPGQGSLLHF. Written as DNA, the CDR3 is TGTGCTAGCAGCTTAGCGGGCCCGGGACAGGGTTCACTCCTCCACTTT. The full variable domain, completed using reference TRBV7-7 and TRBJ1-6, is GAGVSQSPRYKVTKRGQDVTLRCDPISSHATLYWYQQALGQGPEFLTYFNYEAQPDKSGLPSDRFSAERPEGSISTLTIQRTEQRDSAMYRCASSLAGPGQGSLLHFGNGTRLTVT.